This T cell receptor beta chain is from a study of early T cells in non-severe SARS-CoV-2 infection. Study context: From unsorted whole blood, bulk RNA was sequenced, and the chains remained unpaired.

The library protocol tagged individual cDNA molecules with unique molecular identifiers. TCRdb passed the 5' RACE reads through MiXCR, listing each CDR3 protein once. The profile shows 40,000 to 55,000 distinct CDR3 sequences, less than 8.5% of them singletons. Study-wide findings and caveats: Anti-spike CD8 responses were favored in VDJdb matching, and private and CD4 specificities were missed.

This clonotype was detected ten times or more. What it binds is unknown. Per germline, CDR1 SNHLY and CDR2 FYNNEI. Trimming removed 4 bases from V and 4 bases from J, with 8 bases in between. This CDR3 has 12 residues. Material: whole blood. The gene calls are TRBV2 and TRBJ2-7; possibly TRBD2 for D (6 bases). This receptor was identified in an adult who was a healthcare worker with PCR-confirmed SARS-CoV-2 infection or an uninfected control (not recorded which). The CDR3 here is CASSVEGYEQYF. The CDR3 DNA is TGTGCCAGCAGTGTGGAGGGTTACGAGCAGTACTTC.